These 17 T cell receptor beta chains originate from one sample sequenced in a study of neurological immune-mediated disorders. TCRdb passed the 5' RACE reads through MiXCR, listing each CDR3 protein once. The sample yields roughly 65,000 distinct CDR3 sequences, more than 4.5% seen once. The source material was PBMCs. These receptors were obtained from a human donor with multiple sclerosis. The donor label of this sample is uncertain.

This clonotype has at least ten counts. The chain has TRBV14 and TRBJ2-7; no reliable D call. The V gene's germline CDR1 is SGHDN and CDR2 FVKESK. This CDR3 comprises 12 residues. V lost 0 bases and J 6 bases, leaving 6 bases between the germline ends. The CDR3 sequence: CASSQDPFEQYF. CDR3 in DNA: TGTGCCAGCAGCCAAGATCCCTTCGAGCAGTACTTC.

On this clonotype: A single base separates this from a much larger clone, so it may be a read error. The V gene is TRBV5-1, the J gene TRBJ2-3; D is unclear. Germline V gene sequence: CDR1 SGHRS, CDR2 YFSETQ. The CDR3 totals 15 residues. Trimming removed 0 bases at V and 5 bases at J, with 13 bases between. Here the CDR3 reads CASSLAVVGKDTQYF. The CDR3 bases are TGCGCCAGCAGCTTGGCAGTTGTTGGCAAAGATACGCAGTATTTT.

This clonotype was recorded at least ten times. The chain couples TRBV7-8 to TRBJ1-2; 9 bases line up with TRBD1. V dropped 4 bases and J dropped 7; count of bases not matched to a gene: 13. The CDR3 has 16 residues. CDR1 SGHVS and CDR2 FQNEAQ come from the germline V gene. DNA of the CDR3: TGTGCCAGCAGCTCACAACTAGGGGACAGGGTGTCTGGCTACACCTTC. It translates to CASSSQLGDRVSGYTF.

In its sample, this clonotype was seen many times. The rearrangement uses TRBV7-8 and TRBJ1-5; no reliable D call. This CDR3 has 14 residues. The V and J ends lost 0 bases and 5 bases respectively, with 8 bases between them. Germline values: CDR1 SGHVS, CDR2 FQNEAQ. CDR3 bases: TGTGCCAGCAGCTTAGCGAGGACGGATCAGCCCCAGCATTTT. This sequence encodes CASSLARTDQPQHF.

In this sample, this clonotype turned up many times. The genes are TRBV7-7 and TRBJ2-3, with D possibly matching TRBD2 (5 bases). The CDR3 is 19 residues long. The V end lost 4 bases, the J end lost 3 bases, and 26 bases lay between the germline ends. Germline assignment: CDR1 SSHAT and CDR2 FNYEAQ (reference sequence). This CDR3 reads CASSSLVGRREQDTDTQYF. CDR3 coding DNA: TGTGCCAGCAGCTCCCTGGTCGGCCGCCGGGAACAAGATACAGATACGCAGTATTTT.

This clonotype was counted at least ten times. This chain connects TRBV10-3 to TRBJ2-5; D is possibly TRBD1 or TRBD2 (6 bases each). Deletions cut 5 bases from V and 5 bases from J, with 21 bases between. CDR3 length equals 16 residues. The germline V gene encodes CDR1 ENHRY and CDR2 SYGVKD. The CDR3 bases are TGTGCCATCAGTATTGGGGGGACACTTAGAGGGGAGACCCAGTACTTC. It translates to CAISIGGTLRGETQYF.

This clonotype turned up a few times. The V gene is TRBV11-3, the J gene TRBJ2-2; D is perhaps TRBD1 or TRBD2 (5 bases each). The CDR3 has 13 residues. The V gene lost 5 bases and the J gene lost 4 bases, with 8 bases spanning the gap. From germline, CDR1 is SGHNT and CDR2 YENEEA. The CDR3: CASSRGATGELFF. CDR3 sequence (DNA): TGTGCCAGCAGCCGGGGCGCCACCGGGGAGCTGTTTTTT.

There are many counts of this clonotype. V and J are TRBV5-1 and TRBJ2-7; 7 bases map to TRBD2. Germline V gives CDR1 SGHRS, CDR2 YFSETQ. V lost 3 bases and J lost 2; bases outside the gene matches: 5. The CDR3 sequence is 14 residues long. As DNA, the CDR3 is TGCGCCAGCAGCTCGCGGGACTACACCTACGAGCAGTACTTC. Its translation: CASSSRDYTYEQYF.

This clonotype was seen ten or more times. The chain combines TRBV27 with TRBJ2-1, with 12 bases fitting TRBD1. This CDR3 is 15 amino acids long. Unmatched junction bases numbered 9, after V lost 6 bases and J lost 9 bases. In germline, CDR1 is MNHEY, CDR2 SMNVEV (reference sequence). Here the CDR3 reads CASSLGTGGAGEQFF. CDR3 nucleotide sequence: TGTGCCAGCAGCCTCGGGACAGGGGGCGCGGGTGAGCAGTTCTTC.

This clonotype came up many times. The chain employs TRBV4-2 and TRBJ2-7; tentative D call: TRBD1 (5 bases). The CDR3 is made up of 14 amino acids. V shed 0 bases and J shed 4 bases, with 10 bases lying between them. Germline values: CDR1 LGHNA, CDR2 YNFKEQ. CDR3 in DNA: TGTGCCAGCAGCCAAGAGGCCAGGGAATACGAGCAGTACTTC. Translating it yields CASSQEAREYEQYF.

In this sample, this clonotype turned up many times. The V call is TRBV9, the J call TRBJ2-2, with no clear D. With 0 bases removed from V and 5 bases from J, the gap between germline ends came to 8 bases. Germline V gives CDR1 SGDLS, CDR2 YYNGEE. The CDR3 extends over 14 amino acids. CDR3 bases: TGTGCCAGCAGCGTAGGGGGTGAGACCGGGGAGCTGTTTTTT. Its protein product is CASSVGGETGELFF.

At least ten counts were recorded for this clonotype. The chain carries TRBV5-1 and TRBJ2-2; 9 bases agree with TRBD1. Trimming removed 2 bases from V and 3 bases from J; junction bases left unmatched: 5. Looked up from germline, CDR1 is SGHRS and CDR2 is YFSETQ. The CDR3 has 16 residues. The CDR3 coding sequence is TGCGCCAGCAGCTTTTTGGGACAGGGCCACACCGGGGAGCTGTTTTTT. Its protein product is CASSFLGQGHTGELFF.

This clonotype was counted ten times or more. V gene TRBV10-3 combines with J gene TRBJ1-6; no definite D call. The CDR3 loop spans 16 amino acids. V gave up 10 bases and J gave up 5 bases, with 21 bases separating them. Germline V gives CDR1 ENHRY, CDR2 SYGVKD. CDR3 sequence (DNA): TGTGCCACGTCTTTTTCCCTCCGGGAAAATAATTCACCCCTCCACTTT. It encodes CATSFSLRENNSPLHF.

This clonotype was counted ten times or more. V usage is TRBV5-1 and J usage is TRBJ1-1; 8 positions agree with TRBD1. Germline V lookup: CDR1 SGHRS, CDR2 YFSETQ. CDR3 length: 14 residues. J lost 1 base, V lost 3 bases, and 2 bases had no gene match. The CDR3 DNA reads as TGCGCCAGCAGCTGGGACAGGCCGAACACTGAAGCTTTCTTT. Encoded protein: CASSWDRPNTEAFF.

This clonotype was seen many times. The V call is TRBV24-1, the J call TRBJ2-7; a weak D match, TRBD2 (6 bases). CDR3 size: 14 residues. CDR1 and CDR2 (germline): KGHDR, SFDVKD. V lost 2 bases to trimming and J lost 7 bases, with 14 bases between them. The CDR3 sequence is CATSDSGGEKEQYF. In nucleotides, the CDR3 is TGTGCCACCAGTGATTCGGGCGGGGAGAAAGAGCAGTACTTC.

The chain is built from TRBV7-8 and TRBJ2-7; a possible D gene is TRBD2 (7 bases). The CDR3 loop spans 16 amino acids. The germline CDR1 and CDR2 sequences are SGHVS and FQNEAQ. The V and J ends lost 5 bases and 2 bases respectively, with 19 bases between them. CDR3: CASSPVGRGMTYEQYF. As DNA, the CDR3 is TGTGCCAGCAGCCCAGTGGGGAGGGGGATGACCTACGAGCAGTACTTC. The variable domain in full, completed from reference TRBV7-8 and TRBJ2-7, reads GAGVSQSPRYKVAKRGQDVALRCDPISGHVSLFWYQQALGQGPEFLTYFQNEAQLDKSGLPSDRFFAERPEGSVSTLKIQRTQQEDSAVYLCASSPVGRGMTYEQYFGPGTRLTVT.

This clonotype occurred a few times. The chain is built from TRBV6-5 and TRBJ2-7, with D possibly TRBD2 on 7 matching bases. Germline CDR1 reads MNHEY; CDR2 reads SVGAGI. Trimming shortened V by 8 bases and J by 0 bases, and 20 bases separated the two germline ends. This CDR3 is 16 amino acids long. CDR3 DNA sequence: TGTGCCAGCCGAAGGGGGGGGGGGCCTAGCTCCTACGAGCAGTACTTC. It is translated as CASRRGGGPSSYEQYF.